A single sample is the source of the 15 T cell receptor beta chains below, sequenced in a study. TCRdb processed the 5' RACE reads anew with MiXCR; each CDR3 protein has one entry. In the table there are 30,000 or so distinct CDR3 sequences, approximately 25% of which are singletons. Material for sequencing was memory CD4+ T cells sorted from blood. The subset here: memory CD4+ T cells, CD4+CD45RO+CD25-. Receptor source: a female donor with breast cancer.

This clonotype appeared many times. The chain couples TRBV12-3 or TRBV12-4 to TRBJ2-7; TRBD1 might be the D (5 bases). There are 14 residues in the CDR3. Trimming removed 0 bases from V and 3 bases from J, with 9 bases in between. The CDR3 nucleotides are TGTGCCAGCAGTTTAGCAGGGGTGGTCTACGAGCAGTACTTC. It translates to CASSLAGVVYEQYF.

The table lists this clonotype with many counts. This rearrangement joins TRBV6-5 to TRBJ2-5; 8 bases agree with TRBD2. After removal of 6 bases from V and 5 bases from J, the junction contained 5 bases not matched to a gene. The CDR3 length is 13 residues. The germline V gene has CDR1 MNHEY and CDR2 SVGAGI. CDR3 nucleotides: TGTGCCAGCAGCCCGACTAGCGCGGAGACCCAGTACTTC. Encoded protein: CASSPTSAETQYF.

In its sample, this clonotype ranks as medium-sized (0.01 to 0.1%). The chain is built from TRBV7-3 and TRBJ2-1, with TRBD2 identical over 10 bases. CDR1 and CDR2 from the germline V gene are SGHTA and FQGTGA. The CDR3 extends over 14 amino acids. Trimming cost V 4 bases and J 6 bases; bases outside gene matches: 3. CDR3 DNA sequence: TGTGCCAGCAGCTCAGGACTAGCGGCCAATGAGCAGTTCTTC. It specifies CASSSGLAANEQFF.

This clonotype was counted between two and nine times. The gene calls are TRBV4-2 and TRBJ2-3; 12 bases are a match to TRBD2. The germline CDR1 and CDR2 sequences are LGHNA and YNFKEQ. The CDR3 length is 16 residues. V trimming: 4 bases; J trimming: 4 bases; junction bases outside the gene matches: 6. The CDR3 DNA is TGTGCCAGCAGCCGAACTAGCGGGGGGCCTTCAGATACGCAGTATTTT. It codes for CASSRTSGGPSDTQYF.

This clonotype was seen many times. The chain combines TRBV10-3 with TRBJ2-3; D is undetermined. The CDR3 runs to 12 residues. Germline CDR1 and CDR2: ENHRY and SYGVKD. CDR3 amino acids: CAVTGNTDTQYF. CDR3 coding DNA: TGTGCAGTAACGGGCAACACAGATACGCAGTATTTT.

The chain has TRBV24-1 and TRBJ1-2; TRBD1 matches at 7 bases. V dropped 8 bases and J dropped 8; count of bases not matched to a gene: 10. This CDR3 region has 13 residues. CDR1 is KGHDR and CDR2 is SFDVKD in the germline V gene. Here the CDR3 reads CATTRGGAWGYTF. The CDR3 region has the DNA TGTGCCACCACCAGGGGGGGCGCGTGGGGCTACACCTTC.

This clonotype was seen more than once but under ten times. This chain uses TRBV10-1 with TRBJ2-2, with TRBD1 matching 10 bases. V lost 3 bases and J lost 3; bases outside the gene matches: 1. The CDR3 has 15 residues. CDR1 is WNHNN, CDR2 SYGVQD, per germline (reference sequence). The CDR3 sequence: CASSEGTGDTGELFF. The DNA for the CDR3 is TGCGCCAGCAGTGAAGGGACAGGGGACACCGGGGAGCTGTTTTTT.

On this clonotype: A much larger clone sits a single nucleotide away, making a read error possible. The DNA of the CDR3 is TGTGCCGGCAGCCGTGACAGGGTGGAGGAAAAACTGTTTTTT. Translating gives CAGSRDRVEEKLFF. The gene calls are TRBV7-6 and TRBJ1-4, with 7 bases fitting TRBD1. Germline CDR1 reads SGHVS; CDR2 reads FNYEAQ. This CDR3 is built from 14 residues.

The chain carries TRBV12-3 or TRBV12-4 and TRBJ1-6; D is perhaps TRBD1 (5 bases). Trimming left V 7 bases short and J 7 bases short, with 11 bases between. The CDR3 consists of 13 residues. CDR3 coding DNA: TGTGCCAGCACTCCAGGGCCCAATTCACCCCTCCACTTT. Protein product: CASTPGPNSPLHF.

This clonotype was observed a few times. The V and J genes are TRBV27 and TRBJ2-2; the D gene could be TRBD1 or TRBD2 (5 bases each). CDR1 is MNHEY and CDR2 is SMNVEV in the germline V gene (reference sequence). V dropped 7 bases and J dropped 4 bases, with 10 bases sitting between them. The CDR3 runs to 13 residues. The CDR3 bases are TGTGCCAGCACCGCTGGGGGCACCGGGGAGCTGTTTTTT. Translation gives CASTAGGTGELFF.

About this clonotype: The junction and the germline gene differ at one end; a read error may be behind it. The chain carries TRBV5-6 and TRBJ2-5, with D perhaps TRBD2 (5 bases). This CDR3 contains 16 residues. The germline CDR1 and CDR2 sequences are SGHDT and YYEEEE. The CDR3: CAGSSPTQRVGETRYF. Written as DNA, the CDR3 is TGTGCCGGCAGCTCCCCTACCCAGCGAGTGGGAGAGACCCGGTACTTC.

V usage is TRBV4-1 and J usage is TRBJ2-1, with a tentative D call TRBD1 (6 bases). Germline CDR1 reads MGHRA; CDR2 reads YSYEKL. The CDR3 extends over 15 amino acids. With 2 bases removed from V and 8 bases from J, the gap between germline ends came to 16 bases. In nucleotides, the CDR3 is TGCGCCAGCAGCCAACACTCTACAGGGAACGATGAGCAGTTCTTC. This gives the protein CASSQHSTGNDEQFF.

At least ten counts were recorded for this clonotype. J is TRBJ2-1 and V is TRBV5-5; tentative D call: TRBD1 (5 bases). Germline CDR1 and CDR2: SGHKS and YYEKEE (reference sequence). This CDR3 has 14 residues. Trimming left V 4 bases short and J 3 bases short, with 11 bases between. CDR3 protein: CASSPGYSYNEQFF. As DNA, the CDR3 is TGTGCCAGCAGCCCAGGGTACAGCTACAATGAGCAGTTCTTC.

This clonotype was recorded many times. This chain joins TRBV12-3 or TRBV12-4 and TRBJ1-1; D is unresolved. V dropped 6 bases and J dropped 7 bases, with 12 bases sitting between them. The CDR3 contains 12 residues. The CDR3 spells CASSRGPNEAFF. CDR3 nucleotide sequence: TGTGCCAGCAGCCGTGGCCCGAATGAAGCTTTCTTT.

The chain uses TRBV3-1 and TRBJ1-6, with D tentatively TRBD1 (6 bases). Trimming pared 4 bases from V and 4 bases from J, leaving 29 bases between. The CDR3 has 21 residues. Germline V gene data show CDR1 as LGHDT and CDR2 as YNNKEL (reference sequence). The CDR3 DNA reads as TGTGCCAGCAGCCCCCAGACAGGTCCGGGTTTTCGCTCTGGATATAATTCACCCCTCCACTTT. Its protein product is CASSPQTGPGFRSGYNSPLHF.